The following is a T cell receptor beta chain sequence with its context. The sample belongs to a study of control samples from healthy donors and cancer patients. Clones were sequenced by immunoSEQ multiplex PCR, and TCRdb holds only the in-frame ones, with some missing. The repertoire holds under 85,000 clones, with about four fifths as singletons. Trimming pared 0 bases from V and 0 bases from J, leaving 7 bases between. Germline assignment: CDR1 SGHRS and CDR2 YFSETQ. The CDR3 has 15 residues. The chain has TRBV5-1 and TRBJ1-5, with D perhaps TRBD1 (5 bases). The source material was PBMCs. The receptor comes from a woman between 50 and 59 years old with lung cancer. The CDR3 nucleotides read TGCGCCAGCAGCTTGGACAGGTCTAGCAATCAGCCCCAGCATTTT. The encoded protein is CASSLDRSSNQPQHF.